The entry below gives a single T cell receptor (beta chain) sequence along with its context. What it binds is not known. This specimen comes from a study of cytomegalovirus exposure and HLA in healthy donors. Study-wide context: The same platform was used for the 100 to 150 validation repertoires and the 500 to 700 first-cohort repertoires, a later analysis reported.

Measured with immunoSEQ multiplex PCR; TCRdb has only the in-frame clones, and not every one. There are around 65,000 clones in the sample; approximately 92% occur only once, and roughly 5.2% lies in the top ten. The CDR3 contains 14 residues. Germline V gives CDR1 LNHNV, CDR2 YYDKDF (reference sequence). Trimming removed 1 base at V and 0 bases at J, with 7 bases between. Broader study findings: Three CMV-associated chains were confirmed in vitro to be specific for CMV antigens.

This chain links TRBV15 with TRBJ2-7; weak D call: TRBD1 (5 bases). The material sequenced was PBMCs. The receptor was derived from a man younger than 30 in good health and CMV-seropositive. This chain's CDR3 is CATSRADSSYEQYF. The DNA of the CDR3 is TGTGCCACCAGCAGAGCTGACAGCTCCTACGAGCAGTACTTC.